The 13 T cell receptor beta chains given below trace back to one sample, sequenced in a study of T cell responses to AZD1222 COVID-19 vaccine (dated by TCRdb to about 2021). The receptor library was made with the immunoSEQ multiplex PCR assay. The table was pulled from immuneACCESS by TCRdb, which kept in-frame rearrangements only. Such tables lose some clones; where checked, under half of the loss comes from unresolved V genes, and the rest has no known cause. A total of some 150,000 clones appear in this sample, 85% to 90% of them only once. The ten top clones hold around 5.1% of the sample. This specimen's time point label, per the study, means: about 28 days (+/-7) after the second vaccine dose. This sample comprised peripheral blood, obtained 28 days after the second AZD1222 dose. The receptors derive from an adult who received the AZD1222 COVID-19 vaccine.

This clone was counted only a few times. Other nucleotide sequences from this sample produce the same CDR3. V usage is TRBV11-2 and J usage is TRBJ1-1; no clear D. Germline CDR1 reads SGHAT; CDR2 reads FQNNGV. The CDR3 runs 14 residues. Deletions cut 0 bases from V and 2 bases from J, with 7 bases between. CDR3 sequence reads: CASSLDIGNTEAFF. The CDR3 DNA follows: TGTGCCAGCAGCTTAGACATAGGAAACACTGAAGCTTTCTTT.

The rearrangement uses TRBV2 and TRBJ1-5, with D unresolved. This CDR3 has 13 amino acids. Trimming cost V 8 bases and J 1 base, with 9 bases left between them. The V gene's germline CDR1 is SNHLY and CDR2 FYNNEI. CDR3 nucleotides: TGTGCCAGCGTGGGCCAAAGCAATCAGCCCCAGCATTTT. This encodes CASVGQSNQPQHF.

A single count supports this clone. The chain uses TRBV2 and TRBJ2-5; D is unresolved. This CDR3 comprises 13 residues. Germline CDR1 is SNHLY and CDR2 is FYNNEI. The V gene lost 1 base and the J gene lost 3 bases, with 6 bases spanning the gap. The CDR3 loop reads CASSEVSEETQYF. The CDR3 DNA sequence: TGTGCCAGCAGTGAAGTTTCGGAAGAGACCCAGTACTTC.

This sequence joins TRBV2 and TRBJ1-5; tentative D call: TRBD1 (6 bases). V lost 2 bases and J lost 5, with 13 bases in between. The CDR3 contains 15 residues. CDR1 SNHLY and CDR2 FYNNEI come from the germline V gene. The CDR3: CASSEMRSGDQPQHF. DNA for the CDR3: TGTGCCAGCAGTGAAATGAGGTCAGGGGATCAGCCCCAGCATTTT.

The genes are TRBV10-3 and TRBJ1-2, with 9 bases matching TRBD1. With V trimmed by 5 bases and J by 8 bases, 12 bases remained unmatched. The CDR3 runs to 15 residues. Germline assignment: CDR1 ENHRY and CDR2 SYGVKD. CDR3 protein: CAISTPDRGMEGYTF. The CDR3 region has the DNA TGTGCCATCAGTACCCCCGACAGGGGGATGGAGGGCTACACCTTC.

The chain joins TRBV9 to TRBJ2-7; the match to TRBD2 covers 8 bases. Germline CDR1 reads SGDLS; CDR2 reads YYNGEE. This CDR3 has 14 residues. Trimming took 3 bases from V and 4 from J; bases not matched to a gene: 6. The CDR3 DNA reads TGTGCCAGCAGCGCAACGGGGGGGCCTTACGAGCAGTACTTC. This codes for CASSATGGPYEQYF.

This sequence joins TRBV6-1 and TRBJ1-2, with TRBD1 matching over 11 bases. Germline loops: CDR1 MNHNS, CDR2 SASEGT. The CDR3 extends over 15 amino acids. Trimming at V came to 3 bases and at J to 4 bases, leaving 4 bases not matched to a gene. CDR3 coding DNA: TGTGCCAGCAGTGAGAGGACAGGGGGCCCCTATGGCTACACCTTC. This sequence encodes CASSERTGGPYGYTF.

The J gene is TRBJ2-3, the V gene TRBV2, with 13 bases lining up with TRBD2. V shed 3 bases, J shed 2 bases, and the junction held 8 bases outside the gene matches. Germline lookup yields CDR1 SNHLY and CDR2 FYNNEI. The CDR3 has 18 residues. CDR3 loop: CASSDRLAGGLATDTQYF. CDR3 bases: TGTGCCAGCAGTGACCGACTAGCGGGGGGTTTGGCCACAGATACGCAGTATTTT.

CDR3 amino acids: CASSERQGRNTEAFF. CDR3 DNA sequence: TGTGCCAGCAGTGAGAGACAGGGGAGGAACACTGAAGCTTTCTTT. The V gene is TRBV2, the J gene TRBJ1-1; TRBD1 matches at 8 bases. This CDR3 comprises 15 residues. In germline, CDR1 is SNHLY, CDR2 FYNNEI. The J segment lost 1 base and the V segment lost 3 bases, leaving 4 bases of the junction unmatched.

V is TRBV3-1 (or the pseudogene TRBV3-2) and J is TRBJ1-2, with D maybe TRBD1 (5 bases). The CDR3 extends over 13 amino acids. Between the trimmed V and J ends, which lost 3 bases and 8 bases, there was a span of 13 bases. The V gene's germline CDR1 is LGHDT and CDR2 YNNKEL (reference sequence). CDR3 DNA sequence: TGTGCCAGCAGCCAGGTCAGGGACGGGGGCTACACCTTC. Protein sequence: CASSQVRDGGYTF.

This chain's CDR3 is CATSDLIECNQPQHF. The CDR3 nucleotides read TGTGCCACCAGTGATTTGATAGAGTGCAATCAGCCCCAGCATTTT. This chain uses TRBV24-1 with TRBJ1-5; D unclear. Germline V gene lookup returns CDR1 KGHDR and CDR2 SFDVKD. V lost 0 bases, J lost 2 bases, and 7 bases lay in between. The CDR3 spans 15 residues.

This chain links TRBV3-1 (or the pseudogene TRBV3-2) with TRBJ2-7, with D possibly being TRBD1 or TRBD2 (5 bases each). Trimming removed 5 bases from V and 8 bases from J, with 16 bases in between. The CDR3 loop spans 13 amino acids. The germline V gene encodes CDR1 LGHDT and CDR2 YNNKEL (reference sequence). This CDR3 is CASSSGDAEKQYF. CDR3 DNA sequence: TGTGCCAGCAGCTCCGGGGACGCCGAGAAGCAGTACTTC.

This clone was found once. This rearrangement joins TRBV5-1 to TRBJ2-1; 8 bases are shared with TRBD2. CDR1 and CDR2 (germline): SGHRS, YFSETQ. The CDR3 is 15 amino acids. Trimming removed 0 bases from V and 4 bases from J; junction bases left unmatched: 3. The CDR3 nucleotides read TGCGCCAGCAGCTTGGCGGGGGGGCGATACAATGAGCAGTTCTTC. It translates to CASSLAGGRYNEQFF.